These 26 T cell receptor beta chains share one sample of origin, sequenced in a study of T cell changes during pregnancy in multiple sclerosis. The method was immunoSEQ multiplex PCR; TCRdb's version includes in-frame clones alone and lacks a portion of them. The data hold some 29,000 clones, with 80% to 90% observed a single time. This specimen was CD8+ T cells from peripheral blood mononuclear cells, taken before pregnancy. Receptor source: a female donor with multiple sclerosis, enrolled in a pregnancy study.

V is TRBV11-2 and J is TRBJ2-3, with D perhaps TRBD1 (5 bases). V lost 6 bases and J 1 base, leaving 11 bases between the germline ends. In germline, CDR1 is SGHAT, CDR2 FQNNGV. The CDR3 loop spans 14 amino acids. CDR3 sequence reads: CASSSLGGTDTQYF. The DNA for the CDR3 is TGTGCCAGCAGTTCATTAGGGGGCACAGATACGCAGTATTTT.

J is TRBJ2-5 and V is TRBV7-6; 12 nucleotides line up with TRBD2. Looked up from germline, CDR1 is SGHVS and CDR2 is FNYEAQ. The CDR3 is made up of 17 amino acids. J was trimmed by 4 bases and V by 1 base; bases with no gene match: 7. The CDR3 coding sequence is TGTGCCAGCAGCTTAGGGCTAGCGGGAGGGCCAAGAGAGACCCAGTACTTC. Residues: CASSLGLAGGPRETQYF.

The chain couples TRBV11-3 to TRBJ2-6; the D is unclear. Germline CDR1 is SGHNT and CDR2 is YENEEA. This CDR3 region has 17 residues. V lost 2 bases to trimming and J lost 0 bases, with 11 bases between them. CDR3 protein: CASSLSLSDSGANVLTF. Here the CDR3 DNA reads TGTGCCAGCAGCTTATCTCTCAGCGACTCTGGGGCCAACGTCCTGACTTTC.

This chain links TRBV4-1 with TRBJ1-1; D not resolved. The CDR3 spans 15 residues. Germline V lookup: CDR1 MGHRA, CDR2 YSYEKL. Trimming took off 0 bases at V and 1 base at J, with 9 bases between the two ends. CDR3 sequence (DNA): TGCGCCAGCAGCCAAGACGGCAGAGGGAACACTGAAGCTTTCTTT. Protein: CASSQDGRGNTEAFF.

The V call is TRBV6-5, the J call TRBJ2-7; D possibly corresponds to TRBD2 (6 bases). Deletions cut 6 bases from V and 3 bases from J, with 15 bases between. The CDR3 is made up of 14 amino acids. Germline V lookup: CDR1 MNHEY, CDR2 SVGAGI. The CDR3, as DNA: TGTGCCAGCAGCGACTCCGGGACTTTCTACGAGCAGTACTTC. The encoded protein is CASSDSGTFYEQYF.

CDR3 protein: CASSQDSLNEQFF. Here the CDR3 DNA reads TGTGCCAGCAGCCAAGATTCCCTTAATGAGCAGTTCTTC. The rearrangement links TRBV4-2 to TRBJ2-1, with D hard to call. This CDR3 spans 13 amino acids. Trimming removed 0 bases at V and 7 bases at J, with 7 bases between. Germline V CDR1 and CDR2: LGHNA, YNFKEQ.

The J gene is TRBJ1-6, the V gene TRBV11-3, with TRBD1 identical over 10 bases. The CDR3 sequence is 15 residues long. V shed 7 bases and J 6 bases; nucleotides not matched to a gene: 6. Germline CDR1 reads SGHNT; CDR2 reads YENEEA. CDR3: CASTKDRGINSPLHF. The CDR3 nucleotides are TGTGCCAGCACCAAGGACAGGGGGATTAATTCACCCCTCCACTTT.

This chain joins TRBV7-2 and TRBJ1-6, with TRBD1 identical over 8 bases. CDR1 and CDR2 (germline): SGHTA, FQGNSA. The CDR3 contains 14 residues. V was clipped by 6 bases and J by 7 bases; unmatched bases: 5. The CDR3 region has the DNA TGTGCCAGCAGATCTCGACAGGGGAATTCACCCCTCCACTTT. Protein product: CASRSRQGNSPLHF.

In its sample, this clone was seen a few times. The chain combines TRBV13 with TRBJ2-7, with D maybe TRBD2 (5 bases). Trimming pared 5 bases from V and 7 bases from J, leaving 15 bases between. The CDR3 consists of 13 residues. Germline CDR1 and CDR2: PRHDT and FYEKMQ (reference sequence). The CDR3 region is CASSQTRSGEQYF. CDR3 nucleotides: TGTGCCAGCAGCCAAACTAGATCGGGAGAGCAGTACTTC.

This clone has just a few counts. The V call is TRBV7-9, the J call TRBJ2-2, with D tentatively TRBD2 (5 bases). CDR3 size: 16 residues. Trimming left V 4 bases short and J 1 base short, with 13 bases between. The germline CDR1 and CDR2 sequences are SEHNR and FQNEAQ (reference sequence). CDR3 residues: CASSSLLGRNTGELFF. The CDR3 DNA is TGTGCCAGCAGCTCCCTTCTAGGGAGGAACACCGGGGAGCTGTTTTTT.

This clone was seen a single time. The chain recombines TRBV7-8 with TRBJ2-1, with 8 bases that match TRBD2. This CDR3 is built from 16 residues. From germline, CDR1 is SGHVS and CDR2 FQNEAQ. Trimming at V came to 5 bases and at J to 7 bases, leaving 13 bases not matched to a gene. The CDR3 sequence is CASSNTRRLAGNEQFF. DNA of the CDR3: TGTGCCAGCAGCAACACACGGCGTCTAGCGGGTAATGAGCAGTTCTTC.

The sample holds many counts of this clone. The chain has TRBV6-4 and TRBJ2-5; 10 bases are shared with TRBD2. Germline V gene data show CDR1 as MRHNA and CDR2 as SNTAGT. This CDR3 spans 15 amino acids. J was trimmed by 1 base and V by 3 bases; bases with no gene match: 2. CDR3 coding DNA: TGTGCCAGCAGTGAGGTAGCGGGGGGCCAAGAGACCCAGTACTTC. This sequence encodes CASSEVAGGQETQYF.

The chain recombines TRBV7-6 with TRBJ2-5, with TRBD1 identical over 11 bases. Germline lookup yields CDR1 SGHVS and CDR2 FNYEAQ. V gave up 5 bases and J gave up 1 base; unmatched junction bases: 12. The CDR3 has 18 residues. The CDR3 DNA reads TGTGCCAGCAGCCTATCCGGGACAGGGGGTTCTGTCCAAGAGACCCAGTACTTC. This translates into CASSLSGTGGSVQETQYF.

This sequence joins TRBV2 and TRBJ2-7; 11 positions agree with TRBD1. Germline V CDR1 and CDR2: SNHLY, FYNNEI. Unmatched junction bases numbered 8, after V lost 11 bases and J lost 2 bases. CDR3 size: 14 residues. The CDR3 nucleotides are TGTGCCCTCCGGGACAGGGGGGGACCCTACGAGCAGTACTTC. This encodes CALRDRGGPYEQYF.

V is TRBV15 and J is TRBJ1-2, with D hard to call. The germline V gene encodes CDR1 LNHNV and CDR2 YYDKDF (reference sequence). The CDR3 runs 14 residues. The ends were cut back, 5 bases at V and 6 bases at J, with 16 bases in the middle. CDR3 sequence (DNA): TGTGCCACCAGCGAGGAGGGAAATTTAGATGGCTACACCTTC. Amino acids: CATSEEGNLDGYTF. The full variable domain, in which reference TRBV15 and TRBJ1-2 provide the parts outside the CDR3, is DAMVIQNPRYQVTQFGKPVTLSCSQTLNHNVMYWYQQKSSQAPKLLFHYYDKDFNNEADTPDNFQSRRPNTSFCFLDIRSPGLGDTAMYLCATSEEGNLDGYTFGSGTRLTVV.

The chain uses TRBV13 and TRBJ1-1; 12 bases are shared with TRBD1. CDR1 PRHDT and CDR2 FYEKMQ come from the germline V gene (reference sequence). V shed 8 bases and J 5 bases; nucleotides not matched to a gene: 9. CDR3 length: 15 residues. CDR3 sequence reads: CASGAGTGGRTEAFF. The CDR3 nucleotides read TGTGCCAGCGGGGCTGGGACAGGGGGCCGAACTGAAGCTTTCTTT.

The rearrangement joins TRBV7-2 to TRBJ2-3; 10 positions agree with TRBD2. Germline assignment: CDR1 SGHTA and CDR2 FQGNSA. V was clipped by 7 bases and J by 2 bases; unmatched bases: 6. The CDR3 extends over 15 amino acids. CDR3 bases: TGTGCCAGCACCCAGACTAGCGGGTACACAGATACGCAGTATTTT. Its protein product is CASTQTSGYTDTQYF.

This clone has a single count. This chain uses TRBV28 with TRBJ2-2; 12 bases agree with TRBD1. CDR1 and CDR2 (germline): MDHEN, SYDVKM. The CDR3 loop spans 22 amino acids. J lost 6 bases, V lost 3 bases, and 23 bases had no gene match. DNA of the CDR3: TGTGCCAGCAGTTTCCAATCTAACACACCTGAACCGGGACAGGGGGCATCCGGGGAGCTGTTTTTT. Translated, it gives CASSFQSNTPEPGQGASGELFF.

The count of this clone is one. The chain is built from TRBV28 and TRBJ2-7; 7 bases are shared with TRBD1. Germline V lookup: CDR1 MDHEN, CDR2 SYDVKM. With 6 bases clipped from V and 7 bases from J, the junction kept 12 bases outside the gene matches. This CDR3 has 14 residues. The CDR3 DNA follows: TGTGCCAGCAGAGGGGCAGGGGGAGTAGAGGAGCAGTACTTC. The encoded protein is CASRGAGGVEEQYF. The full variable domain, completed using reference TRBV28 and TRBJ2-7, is DVKVTQSSRYLVKRTGEKVFLECVQDMDHENMFWYRQDPGLGLRLIYFSYDVKMKEKGDIPEGYSVSREKKERFSLILESASTNQTSMYLCASRGAGGVEEQYFGPGTRLTVT.

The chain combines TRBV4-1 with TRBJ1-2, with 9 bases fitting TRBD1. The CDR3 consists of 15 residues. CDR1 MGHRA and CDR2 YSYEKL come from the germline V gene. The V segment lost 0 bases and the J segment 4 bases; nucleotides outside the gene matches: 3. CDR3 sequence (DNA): TGCGCCAGCAGCCAAGAAGGGGACAGGGTCTATGGCTACACCTTC. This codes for CASSQEGDRVYGYTF.

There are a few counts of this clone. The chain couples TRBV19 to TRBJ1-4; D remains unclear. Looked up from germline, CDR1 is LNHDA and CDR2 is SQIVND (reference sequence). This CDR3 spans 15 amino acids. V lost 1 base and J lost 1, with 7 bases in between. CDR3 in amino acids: CASSIGGKTNEKLFF. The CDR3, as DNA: TGTGCCAGTAGTATAGGAGGGAAAACTAATGAAAAACTGTTTTTT.

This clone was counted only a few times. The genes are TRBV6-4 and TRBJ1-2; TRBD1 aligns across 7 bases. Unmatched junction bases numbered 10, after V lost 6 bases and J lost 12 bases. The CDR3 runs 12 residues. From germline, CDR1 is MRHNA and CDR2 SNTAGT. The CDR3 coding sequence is TGTGCCAGCAGCGATCAGGGGCAGGGGGACACCTTC. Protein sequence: CASSDQGQGDTF.

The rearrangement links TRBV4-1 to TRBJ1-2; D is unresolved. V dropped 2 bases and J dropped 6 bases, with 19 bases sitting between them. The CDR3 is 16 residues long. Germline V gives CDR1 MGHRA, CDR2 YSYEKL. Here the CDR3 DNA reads TGCGCCAGCAGCCAAACCTGGGGAGGAGGGATGCATGGCTACACCTTC. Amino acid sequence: CASSQTWGGGMHGYTF.

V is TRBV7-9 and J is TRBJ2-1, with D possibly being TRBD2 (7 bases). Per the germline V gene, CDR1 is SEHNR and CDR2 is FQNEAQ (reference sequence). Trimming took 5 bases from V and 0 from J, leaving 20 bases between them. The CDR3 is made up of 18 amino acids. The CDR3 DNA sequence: TGTGCCAGCAGCCCATTGGGTGGGGGGGCCAGCTCCTACAATGAGCAGTTCTTC. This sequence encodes CASSPLGGGASSYNEQFF.

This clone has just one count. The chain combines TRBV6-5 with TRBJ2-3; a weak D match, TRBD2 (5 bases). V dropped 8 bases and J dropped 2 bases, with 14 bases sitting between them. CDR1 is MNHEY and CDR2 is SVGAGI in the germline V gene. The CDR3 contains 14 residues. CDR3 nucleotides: TGTGCCAGCCACGGACTGTCGAACACAGATACGCAGTATTTT. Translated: CASHGLSNTDTQYF.

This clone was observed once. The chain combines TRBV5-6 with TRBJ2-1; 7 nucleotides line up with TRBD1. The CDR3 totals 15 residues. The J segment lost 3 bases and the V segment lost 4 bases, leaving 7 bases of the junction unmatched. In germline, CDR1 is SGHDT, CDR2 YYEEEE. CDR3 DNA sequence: TGTGCCAGCAGCGCCGGACAGGTTTACTACAATGAGCAGTTCTTC. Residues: CASSAGQVYYNEQFF.